The source of this T cell receptor (beta chain) is a study of cytomegalovirus exposure and HLA in healthy donors. CDR1 and CDR2 (germline): SGDLS, YYNGEE. The CDR3 runs to 14 residues. V lost 2 bases, J lost 0 bases, and 6 bases lay in between. PCR used 60 Vbeta primers and 13 Jbeta primers. Sequencing used immunoSEQ multiplex PCR; TCRdb keeps in-frame clones, though not all of them. The sample carries about 60,000 clones, more than 65% recorded once. Sequenced input: PBMCs. The receptor was isolated from a man aged 35-49 years in good health and CMV-seropositive. The chain is built from TRBV9 and TRBJ1-3; no reliable D call. The CDR3 DNA reads as TGTGCCAGCAGCGTCCAGAACTCTGGAAACACCATATATTTT. Translation: CASSVQNSGNTIYF.